This section outlines one T cell receptor beta chain sequence together with its context. The record originates from a study of blood T cell repertoires in COVID-19. Trimming took 3 bases from V and 8 from J, leaving 10 bases between them. Germline lookup yields CDR1 KGHSH and CDR2 LQKENI. This CDR3 comprises 13 residues. TCRdb keeps only in-frame clones here, not all; method: immunoSEQ multiplex PCR. The profile covers under 350,000 clones, with approximately 86% appearing a single time and around 4% taken by the ten largest. The source material was PBMCs or T cells enriched from blood (not recorded which). This sequence was found in a middle-aged woman with acute COVID-19. The chain links TRBV18 to TRBJ1-4, with D perhaps TRBD1 (6 bases). CDR3 in DNA: TGTGCCAGCTCACCGGGGGCATTAGAAAAACTGTTTTTT. Translation: CASSPGALEKLFF.